These 19 T cell receptor beta chains were all obtained from the same sample, sequenced in a study of T cell repertoires in cytomegalovirus infection. TCRdb itself ran the reads through MiXCR, one entry per CDR3 protein. The sample shows approximately 200,000 distinct CDR3 sequences, 28% of them seen only once. The sample taken for sequencing was PBMCs. The origin of the receptors is a human donor in good health (CMV status not recorded). Some clones in this sample may be carry-over from other donors' samples.

This clonotype came up a few times. V is TRBV7-6 and J is TRBJ1-2, with 10 bases matching TRBD1. Trimming at V came to 4 bases and at J to 7 bases, leaving 9 bases not matched to a gene. The length of the CDR3 is 15 residues. Germline CDR1 SGHVS, CDR2 FNYEAQ. The CDR3 spells CASSYTGQGNSGYTF. The CDR3 coding sequence is TGTGCCAGCAGCTATACGGGACAGGGGAATTCTGGCTACACCTTC.

The V and J genes are TRBV5-5 and TRBJ2-7, with 8 positions matching TRBD1. The CDR3 is 20 amino acids. The junction had 22 bases not matched to a gene; V was cut back by 4 bases and J by 1 base. CDR1 SGHKS and CDR2 YYEKEE come from the germline V gene (reference sequence). CDR3 nucleotides: TGTGCCAGCAGCCCCTTTCCGGGACAGGTCGGATCAAAGGTATCCTACGAGCAGTACTTC. It codes for CASSPFPGQVGSKVSYEQYF.

This clonotype was observed a handful of times. J is TRBJ1-2 and V is TRBV11-1; 8 bases map to TRBD1. CDR1 and CDR2 from the germline V gene are SGHAT and FQDESV (reference sequence). Trimming at V came to 8 bases and at J to 6 bases, leaving 11 bases not matched to a gene. This CDR3 contains 14 residues. CDR3 protein: CASSEGTGRHGYTF. For the CDR3, the DNA is TGTGCCAGCTCCGAGGGGACAGGACGACATGGCTACACCTTC.

This chain links TRBV4-1 with TRBJ2-5; D remains unclear. The CDR3 contains 14 residues. The germline V and J ends were trimmed by 0 bases and 9 bases, with 14 bases remaining between them. Germline V gene lookup returns CDR1 MGHRA and CDR2 YSYEKL. CDR3 nucleotides: TGCGCCAGCAGCCAAGATCTCAGCTTTTCGGCCCAGTACTTC. Its protein product is CASSQDLSFSAQYF.

The chain has TRBV7-3 and TRBJ2-5; TRBD2 agrees at 13 bases. Germline CDR1 reads SGHTA; CDR2 reads FQGTGA. This CDR3 spans 15 amino acids. The J segment lost 4 bases and the V segment lost 5 bases, leaving 4 bases of the junction unmatched. In nucleotides, the CDR3 is TGTGCCAGCAGCCAAGGGACTAGCGGGGTAGAGACCCAGTACTTC. It codes for CASSQGTSGVETQYF. Full variable domain (rest looked up from reference TRBV7-3 and TRBJ2-5): GAGVSQTPSNKVTEKGKYVELRCDPISGHTALYWYRQSLGQGPEFLIYFQGTGAADDSGLPNDRFFAVRPEGSVSTLKIQRTERGDSAVYLCASSQGTSGVETQYFGPGTRLLVL.

This clonotype has more than one count but fewer than ten. The chain carries TRBV3-1 and TRBJ2-5, with 7 bases fitting TRBD2. Germline assignment: CDR1 LGHDT and CDR2 YNNKEL (reference sequence). With V trimmed by 0 bases and J by 4 bases, 5 bases remained unmatched. The CDR3 spans 15 residues. The CDR3 DNA reads as TGTGCCAGCAGCCAAGATGGGTGGGGGGGAGAGACCCAGTACTTC. Translating it yields CASSQDGWGGETQYF.

The chain recombines TRBV7-9 with TRBJ2-7, with unresolved D. Per germline, CDR1 SEHNR and CDR2 FQNEAQ (reference sequence). CDR3 size: 13 residues. V was shortened by 10 bases and J by 3 bases, with 16 bases between the two germline ends. CDR3 loop: CAIENLDLYEQYF. CDR3 nucleotide sequence: TGTGCCATAGAAAACTTGGACCTCTACGAGCAGTACTTC.

The gene calls are TRBV27 and TRBJ2-2; a possible D gene is TRBD2 (7 bases). V was trimmed by 6 bases and J by 6 bases, leaving 17 bases between them. This CDR3 contains 15 residues. The V gene's germline CDR1 is MNHEY and CDR2 SMNVEV (reference sequence). CDR3 sequence (DNA): TGTGCCAGCAGACGGCAAGGCGGGGGCGCCGGGGAGCTGTTTTTT. Its translation: CASRRQGGGAGELFF.

This clonotype has just one count. V gene TRBV7-2 combines with J gene TRBJ2-1; a weak D match, TRBD1 (5 bases). Germline lookup yields CDR1 SGHTA and CDR2 FQGNSA. Trimming removed 5 bases at V and 4 bases at J, with 9 bases between. The CDR3 spans 13 residues. CDR3 region: CASSTDRYNEQFF. CDR3 nucleotide sequence: TGTGCCAGCAGCACTGACAGATACAATGAGCAGTTCTTC.

Ten or more counts support this clonotype. V is TRBV6-6 and J is TRBJ1-4; 8 bases align to TRBD1. The CDR3 length is 15 residues. Germline CDR1 MNHNY, CDR2 SVGAGI (reference sequence). The junction had 8 bases not matched to a gene; V was cut back by 6 bases and J by 5 bases. CDR3 sequence reads: CASSQRDRQNEKLFF. DNA for the CDR3: TGTGCCAGCAGCCAGAGGGACAGGCAAAATGAAAAACTGTTTTTT.

CDR3 protein: CASSPPGQGKTGANVLTF. The CDR3 DNA sequence: TGTGCCAGCTCACCACCGGGACAGGGAAAGACTGGGGCCAACGTCCTGACTTTC. This chain uses TRBV18 with TRBJ2-6, with 9 bases fitting TRBD1. Germline CDR1 and CDR2: KGHSH and LQKENI. This CDR3 has 18 residues. J gave up 2 bases and V 0 bases, and 5 bases lay outside the gene matches.

This clonotype was observed a handful of times. J is TRBJ1-1 and V is TRBV7-6; D gene ambiguous. Trimming shortened V by 1 base and J by 8 bases, and 11 bases separated the two germline ends. This CDR3 has 13 residues. Germline CDR1 SGHVS, CDR2 FNYEAQ. In nucleotides, the CDR3 is TGTGCCAGCAGCTTAGATCTCGGCTTAGAAGCTTTCTTT. Its translation: CASSLDLGLEAFF.

This clonotype has more than one count but fewer than ten. The chain has TRBV19 and TRBJ1-1; D remains unclear. The V and J ends lost 5 bases and 5 bases respectively, with 12 bases between them. CDR3 length: 13 amino acids. From germline, CDR1 is LNHDA and CDR2 SQIVND (reference sequence). The CDR3 nucleotides are TGTGCCAGTAGTTCCTGGACGGGGACTGAAGCTTTCTTT. Its protein is CASSSWTGTEAFF.

This clonotype came up a few times. This rearrangement joins TRBV6-1 to TRBJ2-1; D is undetermined. Germline CDR1 reads MNHNS; CDR2 reads SASEGT. This CDR3 is built from 17 residues. V lost 6 bases and J lost 5, with 23 bases in between. The CDR3 here is CASSERGRASFDNEQFF. The CDR3 DNA reads as TGTGCCAGCAGCGAACGTGGTCGGGCCTCCTTCGACAATGAGCAGTTCTTC.

The chain is built from TRBV11-2 and TRBJ2-5, with a possible D match to TRBD2 (6 bases). The CDR3 contains 15 residues. Germline V lookup: CDR1 SGHAT, CDR2 FQNNGV. V shed 2 bases and J shed 1 base, with 11 bases lying between them. The CDR3 loop is CASSLWRGFQETQYF. CDR3 coding DNA: TGTGCCAGCAGCTTATGGCGGGGCTTCCAAGAGACCCAGTACTTC.

This clonotype has just a few counts. V gene TRBV30 combines with J gene TRBJ1-1; D unclear. The germline gives CDR1 GTSNPN, CDR2 SVGIG (reference sequence). The CDR3 runs 11 residues. Trimming took 2 bases from V and 7 from J, leaving 8 bases between them. The CDR3 coding sequence is TGTGCCTGGAGTACACCGAATGAAGCTTTCTTT. The encoded protein is CAWSTPNEAFF.

The V and J genes are TRBV2 and TRBJ2-5, with 10 bases that match TRBD2. The CDR3 is 15 residues long. Germline V gene sequence: CDR1 SNHLY, CDR2 FYNNEI. The V segment lost 4 bases and the J segment 5 bases; nucleotides outside the gene matches: 7. The CDR3 bases are TGTGCCAGCAGTGGCGGAAGACTAGCGGGCGAGACCCAGTACTTC. Amino acid sequence: CASSGGRLAGETQYF. Supplemented by reference TRBV2 and TRBJ2-5, the full variable domain reads EPEVTQTPSHQVTQMGQEVILRCVPISNHLYFYWYRQILGQKVEFLVSFYNNEISEKSEIFDDQFSVERPDGSNFTLKIRSTKLEDSAMYFCASSGGRLAGETQYFGPGTRLLVL.

The chain employs TRBV3-1 and TRBJ2-7; D remains unclear. CDR1 is LGHDT, CDR2 YNNKEL, per germline (reference sequence). The CDR3 contains 12 residues. The V end was cut by 2 bases, the J end by 2 bases, with 4 bases between. CDR3 residues: CASSQFPYEQYF. DNA of the CDR3: TGTGCCAGCAGCCAATTTCCCTACGAGCAGTACTTC.

The rearrangement joins TRBV2 to TRBJ2-7, with 11 nucleotides matching TRBD1. The V and J ends lost 6 bases and 0 bases, in that order; junction bases with no gene match: 10. The germline CDR1 and CDR2 sequences are SNHLY and FYNNEI. CDR3 size: 17 residues. The CDR3 protein is CASRAQRGQGGSYEQYF. CDR3 sequence (DNA): TGTGCCAGCAGAGCCCAAAGGGGACAGGGGGGCTCCTACGAGCAGTACTTC.